One and the same sample provided the 14 T cell receptor beta chains below, sequenced in a study of shared clonotypes between healthy human individuals. The protocol was immunoSEQ multiplex PCR, while the TCRdb copy is restricted to in-frame clones and leaves out a portion. The sample comprises over 400,000 clones, approximately 81% of which are singletons, and approximately 11% rests with the top ten. Sequencing input: PBMCs. The receptors shown here come from a woman aged 40 to 50 in good health. Some clones in this sample may be carry-over from other donors' samples.

The gene calls are TRBV5-1 and TRBJ2-7, with D perhaps given as TRBD1 or TRBD2 (5 bases each). The length of the CDR3 is 14 residues. The germline V gene has CDR1 SGHRS and CDR2 YFSETQ. V was clipped by 0 bases and J by 0 bases, with 7 bases between them. The CDR3 region is CASSLAGTSYEQYF. In DNA form, the CDR3 reads TGCGCCAGCAGCTTGGCGGGGACCTCCTACGAGCAGTACTTC.

This rearrangement joins TRBV30 to TRBJ2-1, with 9 bases matching TRBD2. The CDR3 covers 15 residues. V lost 0 bases, J lost 9 bases, and 9 bases stayed unmatched. CDR1 and CDR2 (germline): GTSNPN, SVGIG (reference sequence). The CDR3 DNA follows: TGTGCCTGGAGTGTAGGTCTAGCGGGAAAGTTTGAGCAGTTCTTC. Translated, it gives CAWSVGLAGKFEQFF.

The gene calls are TRBV9 and TRBJ2-3; 11 nucleotides match TRBD2. CDR3 length: 15 amino acids. V was clipped by 3 bases and J by 4 bases; unmatched bases: 4. CDR1 is SGDLS and CDR2 is YYNGEE in the germline V gene. The CDR3 nucleotides are TGTGCCAGCAGCGCGACTAGCGGGAAGGCAGATACGCAGTATTTT. Protein product: CASSATSGKADTQYF.

On this clone itself: Other DNA sequences in the sample encode the same CDR3. This chain uses TRBV7-9 with TRBJ1-1, with D possibly TRBD1 on 5 matching bases. The V end was cut by 5 bases, the J end by 4 bases, with 11 bases between. The CDR3 has 13 amino acids. CDR1 and CDR2 from the germline V gene are SEHNR and FQNEAQ (reference sequence). The CDR3: CASSLGTATEAFF. The CDR3 nucleotides read TGTGCCAGCAGCCTTGGGACCGCCACTGAAGCTTTCTTT.

Notes on this clone: It is likely a read error: a sequence one base away is far more abundant. This sample also contains other DNA sequences that code for the same CDR3. The chain employs TRBV6-5 and TRBJ1-2; TRBD1 might be the D (5 bases). This CDR3 region has 14 residues. Germline CDR1 and CDR2: MNHEY and SVGAGI. Here the CDR3 DNA reads TGTGCCAGCAGTAGCCTACAGGTTAACTATGGCTACACCTTT. Translating it yields CASSSLQVNYGYTF.

Concerning this clone: This likely stems from a read error, as it lies one base from a far larger clone. The J gene is TRBJ2-3, the V gene TRBV6-4; 9 bases fit TRBD1. With 8 bases clipped from V and 3 bases from J, the junction kept 6 bases outside the gene matches. This CDR3 region has 14 residues. Per germline, CDR1 MRHNA and CDR2 SNTAGT. This chain's CDR3 is CASGAGTGTDTQYF. Written as DNA, the CDR3 is TGTGCCAGCGGAGCAGGGACAGGGACAGATACGCAGTATTTT.

This clone was recorded at least ten times. Additional DNA sequences in this sample encode the identical CDR3. The chain links TRBV11-2 to TRBJ1-2, with 8 positions matching TRBD1. V dropped 4 bases and J dropped 4; count of bases not matched to a gene: 5. Germline CDR1 is SGHAT and CDR2 is FQNNGV. The CDR3 has 14 amino acids. The CDR3 nucleotides are TGTGCCAGCAGCTCAGCAGGGGGCGGCTATGGCTACACCTTC. Its protein is CASSSAGGGYGYTF.

CDR3 DNA sequence: TGTGCCAGTAGTATAGATCTTGGGGCGAGGAGAGGCGAGCAGTACTTC. As protein: CASSIDLGARRGEQYF. The rearrangement joins TRBV19 to TRBJ2-7, with D maybe TRBD1 (5 bases). The CDR3 length is 16 residues. Germline-derived CDR1 and CDR2 are LNHDA and SQIVND (reference sequence). The germline V and J ends were trimmed by 0 bases and 6 bases, with 18 bases remaining between them.

The rearrangement joins TRBV7-5 to TRBJ2-2; the listed D gene, TRBD1, was not tested against the DNA. TRBV7-5 is listed as a pseudogene. The CDR3 spans 13 residues. The CDR3 loop is CASSYQGDGELFF. The CDR3 DNA reads TGTGCCAGCAGCTACCAGGGCGACGGGGAGCTGTTTTTT.

As for this clone: This likely stems from a read error, as it lies one base from a far larger clone. Other DNA variants within this sample encode the same CDR3. The CDR3 DNA reads as TGTGCTAGTAATCGGGGCTTTAGCAATCAGCCCCAGCATTTT. Its translation is CASNRGFSNQPQHF. J is TRBJ1-5 and V is TRBV19, with D possibly matching TRBD1 (5 bases). CDR1 is LNHDA and CDR2 is SQIVND in the germline V gene (reference sequence). This CDR3 contains 14 residues.

This clone occurred once. Within the sample, other DNA sequences also encode this same CDR3. The chain is built from TRBV7-9 and TRBJ2-5; D is undetermined. CDR1 and CDR2 (germline): SEHNR, FQNEAQ (reference sequence). The CDR3 spans 12 residues. V was clipped by 1 base and J by 5 bases, with 5 bases between them. The CDR3 loop reads CASSLVGETQYF. CDR3 coding DNA: TGTGCCAGCAGCTTAGTCGGGGAGACCCAGTACTTC.

DNA for the CDR3: TGTGCCAGCAGTGTAGGACAGGGGGCCACAGATACGCAGTATTTT. It encodes CASSVGQGATDTQYF. This chain joins TRBV2 and TRBJ2-3, with 11 nucleotides matching TRBD1. The CDR3 loop spans 15 amino acids. Per the germline V gene, CDR1 is SNHLY and CDR2 is FYNNEI. Trimming took 4 bases from V and 2 from J; bases not matched to a gene: 2.

The J gene is TRBJ1-1, the V gene TRBV28, with D possibly TRBD1 on 6 matching bases. Germline assignment: CDR1 MDHEN and CDR2 SYDVKM. This CDR3 region has 14 residues. Deletions cut 5 bases from V and 5 bases from J, with 15 bases between. CDR3 sequence reads: CASSKIDRWTEAFF. The CDR3 coding sequence is TGTGCCAGCAGTAAAATTGACAGGTGGACTGAAGCTTTCTTT.

The CDR3 DNA is TGTGCCAGTAGTAACGCTCGTGTCAGAACCTACGAGCAGTACTTC. Translated, it gives CASSNARVRTYEQYF. The rearrangement uses TRBV19 and TRBJ2-7; D is undetermined. V lost 4 bases and J 2 bases, leaving 15 bases between the germline ends. The CDR3 loop spans 15 amino acids. Germline V CDR1 and CDR2: LNHDA, SQIVND (reference sequence).